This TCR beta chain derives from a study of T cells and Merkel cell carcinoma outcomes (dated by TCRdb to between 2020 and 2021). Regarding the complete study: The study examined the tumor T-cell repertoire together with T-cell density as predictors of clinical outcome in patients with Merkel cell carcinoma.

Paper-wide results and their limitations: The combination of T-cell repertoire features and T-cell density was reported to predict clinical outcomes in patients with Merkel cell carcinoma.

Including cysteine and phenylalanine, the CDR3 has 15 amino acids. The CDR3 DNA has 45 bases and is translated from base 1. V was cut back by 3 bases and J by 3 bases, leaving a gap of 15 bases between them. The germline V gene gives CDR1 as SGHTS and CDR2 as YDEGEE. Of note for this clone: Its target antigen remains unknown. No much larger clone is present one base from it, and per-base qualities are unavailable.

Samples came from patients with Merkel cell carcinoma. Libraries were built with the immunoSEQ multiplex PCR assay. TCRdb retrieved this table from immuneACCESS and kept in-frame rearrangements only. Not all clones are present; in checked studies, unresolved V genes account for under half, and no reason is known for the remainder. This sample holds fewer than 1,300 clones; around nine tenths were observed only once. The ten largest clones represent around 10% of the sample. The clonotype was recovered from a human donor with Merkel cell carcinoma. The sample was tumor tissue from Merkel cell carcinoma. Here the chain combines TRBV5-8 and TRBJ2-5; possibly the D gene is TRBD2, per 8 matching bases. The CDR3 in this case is CASSSPGGTEETQYF. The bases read TGTGCCAGCAGCTCCCCGGGGGGGACAGAAGAGACCCAGTACTTC.